This paragraph covers one T cell receptor (beta chain) sequence. There are 16 residues in the CDR3. V lost 1 base and J 0 bases, leaving 12 bases between the germline ends. Reverse transcription of about 0.5 to 1 ug RNA used random hexamers. TCRdb re-called the immunoSEQ multiplex PCR reads with MiXCR, one entry per CDR3 protein. Among 200,000 to 250,000 distinct CDR3 sequences, less than 95% were seen once, and the ten largest hold 0.15% to 0.2%. The sample comes from a study of CD8 T cells in Susac syndrome. Sequencing input: CD4+ T cells from PBMCs. This TCR was recovered from a human donor with Susac syndrome. This chain joins TRBV12-3 or TRBV12-4 and TRBJ1-1; the D gene is possibly TRBD1 (6 bases). CDR3 nucleotide sequence: TGTGCCAGCAGTTTAGATCCCGGGGGGCTGAACACTGAAGCTTTCTTT. As protein: CASSLDPGGLNTEAFF.